The 29 T cell receptor beta chains in this list originate from one sample, sequenced in a study of T cells after somatic rescue of genetic block. The table came from immunoSEQ multiplex PCR; TCRdb's copy has only in-frame clones and leaves some out. The sample has tens of thousands of clones, more than 75% seen once. The sequenced sample consisted of peripheral blood mononuclear cells (PBMCs). Receptors were obtained from a man aged 25-40 years.

The chain employs TRBV2 and TRBJ2-3, with D possibly TRBD1 on 6 matching bases. The CDR3 contains 14 residues. V was cut by 5 bases and J by 2 bases, with 11 bases left in between. Per the germline V gene, CDR1 is SNHLY and CDR2 is FYNNEI. CDR3 loop: CASSLRDTTDTQYF. CDR3 bases: TGTGCCAGCAGTCTCCGGGACACCACAGATACGCAGTATTTT.

The gene calls are TRBV11-2 and TRBJ2-1; 7 bases align to TRBD1. The V gene's germline CDR1 is SGHAT and CDR2 FQNNGV. This CDR3 is 14 amino acids long. With V trimmed by 7 bases and J by 7 bases, 10 bases remained unmatched. The CDR3 sequence: CASIIRQGPNEQFF. In nucleotides, the CDR3 is TGTGCCAGCATCATACGACAGGGTCCAAATGAGCAGTTCTTC.

The sample holds a few counts of this clone. The chain joins TRBV14 to TRBJ2-5, with 13 bases aligning to TRBD2. This CDR3 comprises 17 residues. Germline V CDR1 and CDR2: SGHDN, FVKESK. J was trimmed by 2 bases and V by 2 bases; bases with no gene match: 5. The CDR3 DNA follows: TGTGCCAGCAGCCAACCTACGGGACTAGCGGGACAAGAGACCCAGTACTTC. This sequence encodes CASSQPTGLAGQETQYF.

The chain joins TRBV27 to TRBJ2-2; D gene unclear. V lost 7 bases and J lost 0, with 6 bases in between. The CDR3 consists of 13 residues. From germline, CDR1 is MNHEY and CDR2 SMNVEV (reference sequence). CDR3 nucleotides: TGTGCCAGCAAGGCAGCGAACACCGGGGAGCTGTTTTTT. Protein product: CASKAANTGELFF.

The chain joins TRBV9 to TRBJ2-1; 13 bases are shared with TRBD2. The CDR3 consists of 15 residues. The J segment lost 4 bases and the V segment lost 5 bases, leaving 3 bases of the junction unmatched. Germline CDR1 reads SGDLS; CDR2 reads YYNGEE. The DNA of the CDR3 is TGTGCCAGCAGTCGGACTAGCGGGGGTTACAATGAGCAGTTCTTC. Protein: CASSRTSGGYNEQFF.

In DNA form, the CDR3 reads TGTGCCAGCTCACCCCCTCGACAGGGGTTTATCCACGAGCAGTACTTC. Encoded protein: CASSPPRQGFIHEQYF. The chain couples TRBV18 to TRBJ2-7, with TRBD1 identical over 8 bases. The V gene end was trimmed by 3 bases and the J gene end by 5 bases; junction bases not matched to a gene: 12. The CDR3 runs 16 residues. Germline V gives CDR1 KGHSH, CDR2 LQKENI.

Only one count was recorded for this clone. This chain joins TRBV28 and TRBJ2-1, with 7 bases that match TRBD1. CDR1 and CDR2 (germline): MDHEN, SYDVKM. With V trimmed by 0 bases and J by 14 bases, 13 bases remained unmatched. This CDR3 region has 15 residues. The CDR3 sequence is CASSLWLDRLPIEFF. CDR3 DNA: TGTGCCAGCAGTTTATGGTTGGACAGGCTACCTATAGAGTTCTTC. The entire variable domain, with the rest obtained from reference TRBV28 and TRBJ2-1, is as follows: DVKVTQSSRYLVKRTGEKVFLECVQDMDHENMFWYRQDPGLGLRLIYFSYDVKMKEKGDIPEGYSVSREKKERFSLILESASTNQTSMYLCASSLWLDRLPIEFFGPGTRLTVL.

The chain uses TRBV18 and TRBJ1-2; TRBD1 might be the D (6 bases). The CDR3 runs to 14 residues. Germline loops: CDR1 KGHSH, CDR2 LQKENI. V was shortened by 3 bases and J by 3 bases, with 11 bases between the two germline ends. Here the CDR3 DNA reads TGTGCCAGCTCACCTGACCACAGGGACTATGGCTACACCTTC. Residues: CASSPDHRDYGYTF.

The V and J genes are TRBV29-1 and TRBJ2-7; D unclear. V was clipped by 7 bases and J by 0 bases, with 13 bases between them. Germline V gene data show CDR1 as SQVTM and CDR2 as ANQGSEA. The CDR3 sequence is 13 residues long. In nucleotides, the CDR3 is TGCAGCGGTGTAATCAGTAGCTCCTACGAGCAGTACTTC. This encodes CSGVISSSYEQYF.

V is TRBV7-8 and J is TRBJ1-4, with D uncertain. Germline V CDR1 and CDR2: SGHVS, FQNEAQ. Between the trimmed V and J ends, which lost 3 bases and 1 base, there was a span of 6 bases. The CDR3 contains 14 residues. The CDR3 is CASSFFGTNEKLFF. The CDR3 nucleotides are TGTGCCAGCAGCTTTTTTGGAACTAATGAAAAACTGTTTTTT.

The J gene is TRBJ2-3, the V gene TRBV4-1; D is possibly TRBD1 (6 bases). This CDR3 has 16 residues. The germline V gene encodes CDR1 MGHRA and CDR2 YSYEKL. V was cut by 1 base and J by 1 base, with 12 bases left in between. The CDR3 loop reads CASSQAPGAGTDTQYF. For the CDR3, the DNA is TGCGCCAGCAGCCAAGCACCAGGGGCGGGCACAGATACGCAGTATTTT.

CDR3 in amino acids: CASSLGTARVYEQYF. Written as DNA, the CDR3 is TGTGCCAGCAGCTTAGGTACGGCCAGGGTGTACGAGCAGTACTTC. This sequence joins TRBV7-2 and TRBJ2-7; D might be TRBD1 (5 bases). The CDR3 extends over 15 amino acids. The germline CDR1 and CDR2 sequences are SGHTA and FQGNSA. V lost 1 base and J 4 bases, leaving 14 bases between the germline ends.

Only a few counts were recorded for this clone. The rearrangement links TRBV10-1 to TRBJ1-3, with a tentative D call TRBD1 (5 bases). Deletions cut 6 bases from V and 1 base from J, with 16 bases between. The CDR3 is 16 residues long. Per germline, CDR1 WNHNN and CDR2 SYGVQD (reference sequence). The CDR3 nucleotides are TGCGCCAGCAGCCCGGGGACTCCAATTTCTGGAAACACCATATATTTT. Its translation: CASSPGTPISGNTIYF.

CDR3 sequence (DNA): TGTGCCAGCAGGCTAGACGAGGTGAGAAATGAGCAGTTCTTC. The encoded protein is CASRLDEVRNEQFF. The chain joins TRBV4-2 to TRBJ2-1; no firm D call. The V end was cut by 6 bases, the J end by 7 bases, with 16 bases between. Germline V gene lookup returns CDR1 LGHNA and CDR2 YNFKEQ. This CDR3 spans 14 amino acids.

This sequence joins TRBV7-9 and TRBJ2-1; D gene uncertain. This CDR3 spans 15 amino acids. V was pared by 3 bases and J by 4 bases, with 13 bases between. CDR1 SEHNR and CDR2 FQNEAQ come from the germline V gene (reference sequence). This CDR3 reads CASSFNSVGYNEQFF. The CDR3 bases are TGTGCCAGCAGCTTTAACTCAGTGGGATACAATGAGCAGTTCTTC.

This chain joins TRBV10-3 and TRBJ2-1; 8 bases agree with TRBD1. J was trimmed by 7 bases and V by 0 bases; bases with no gene match: 8. The CDR3 spans 16 residues. Germline values: CDR1 ENHRY, CDR2 SYGVKD. CDR3 region: CAISESAGQVGNEQFF. The CDR3 nucleotides read TGTGCCATCAGTGAGTCCGCGGGACAGGTTGGGAATGAGCAGTTCTTC.

The chain recombines TRBV15 with TRBJ2-7; D call uncertain. The V and J ends lost 1 base and 3 bases respectively, with 10 bases between them. CDR3 length equals 14 residues. Germline V CDR1 and CDR2: LNHNV, YYDKDF (reference sequence). Here the CDR3 reads CATSRGGQVYEQYF. The CDR3 nucleotides read TGTGCCACCAGCAGAGGCGGTCAGGTCTACGAGCAGTACTTC.

The CDR3 nucleotides read TGTGCCAGCAGTTACTCGGGCCGACTAGCGGGAGCCGAGCAGTACTTC. Amino acid sequence: CASSYSGRLAGAEQYF. The J gene is TRBJ2-7, the V gene TRBV6-6, with TRBD2 matching over 12 bases. The V gene's germline CDR1 is MNHNY and CDR2 SVGAGI (reference sequence). Trimming cost V 0 bases and J 6 bases; bases outside gene matches: 6. The CDR3 extends over 16 amino acids.

In this sample, this clone turned up once. The V gene is TRBV19, the J gene TRBJ2-7, with 9 bases matching TRBD2. Germline trimming cut 3 bases from V and 3 bases from J; bases unmatched to any gene: 12. Germline V lookup: CDR1 LNHDA, CDR2 SQIVND (reference sequence). This CDR3 spans 17 amino acids. CDR3 in DNA: TGTGCCAGTAGTATGGACTATAGCGGGAGTTTCAGCTACGAGCAGTACTTC. Encoded protein: CASSMDYSGSFSYEQYF.

This sequence joins TRBV5-1 and TRBJ2-3; D gene ambiguous. Germline V gene sequence: CDR1 SGHRS, CDR2 YFSETQ. The CDR3 covers 13 residues. Trimming stripped 0 bases from V and 6 bases from J, with 8 bases between. CDR3 residues: CASSLELSDTQYF. The DNA for the CDR3 is TGCGCCAGCAGCTTGGAACTGAGCGATACGCAGTATTTT.

The chain links TRBV30 to TRBJ2-1; D not resolved. Trimming pared 3 bases from V and 9 bases from J, leaving 12 bases between. Germline V gives CDR1 GTSNPN, CDR2 SVGIG (reference sequence). The CDR3 spans 12 residues. This CDR3 reads CAWSQIGREQFF. CDR3 in DNA: TGTGCCTGGAGCCAAATAGGGCGTGAGCAGTTCTTC.

The rearrangement links TRBV9 to TRBJ2-3; 8 positions agree with TRBD1. The CDR3 extends over 17 amino acids. In germline, CDR1 is SGDLS, CDR2 YYNGEE. The trim removed 0 bases at V and 5 bases at J, leaving 11 bases unmatched. CDR3 loop: CASSVDGTGLTRDTQYF. CDR3 DNA sequence: TGTGCCAGCAGCGTAGACGGGACAGGACTAACTCGAGATACGCAGTATTTT. Filled out from reference TRBV9 and TRBJ2-3, the complete variable domain reads DSGVTQTPKHLITATGQRVTLRCSPRSGDLSVYWYQQSLDQGLQFLIQYYNGEERAKGNILERFSAQQFPDLHSELNLSSLELGDSALYFCASSVDGTGLTRDTQYFGPGTRLTVL.

The chain joins TRBV5-8 to TRBJ1-1; the D gene is possibly TRBD1 (5 bases). V shed 4 bases and J shed 6 bases, with 19 bases lying between them. Germline V lookup: CDR1 SGHTS, CDR2 YDEGEE. This CDR3 contains 15 residues. The CDR3 protein is CASSPWGRRTSEAFF. The CDR3 DNA is TGTGCCAGCAGCCCCTGGGGCAGGCGAACCTCTGAAGCTTTCTTT.

V usage is TRBV9 and J usage is TRBJ1-5, with D possibly matching TRBD1 (6 bases). Looked up from germline, CDR1 is SGDLS and CDR2 is YYNGEE. The CDR3 sequence is 18 residues long. Trimming took 0 bases from V and 0 from J, leaving 16 bases between them. This CDR3 is CASSVGLGGPYSNQPQHF. DNA for the CDR3: TGTGCCAGCAGCGTAGGATTGGGGGGGCCTTATAGCAATCAGCCCCAGCATTTT.

This rearrangement joins TRBV5-6 to TRBJ1-4; no firm D call. The V end lost 1 base, the J end lost 2 bases, and 15 bases lay between the germline ends. CDR3 size: 17 residues. The V gene's germline CDR1 is SGHDT and CDR2 YYEEEE. This CDR3 is CASSLFLRLDTNEKLFF. CDR3 in DNA: TGTGCCAGCAGCTTGTTCCTGCGGCTGGATACTAATGAAAAACTGTTTTTT.

The chain recombines TRBV5-4 with TRBJ2-5, with 10 bases that match TRBD2. Germline trimming cut 1 base from V and 5 bases from J; bases unmatched to any gene: 5. Per the germline V gene, CDR1 is SGHNT and CDR2 is YYREEE (reference sequence). The CDR3 loop spans 15 amino acids. The CDR3 nucleotides are TGTGCCAGCAGCTTGTTAGCGGGAGGCGATGAGACCCAGTACTTC. Its protein product is CASSLLAGGDETQYF.

The chain employs TRBV6-1 and TRBJ2-7, with 9 bases that match TRBD1. The CDR3 runs to 15 residues. Trimming took 2 bases from V and 4 from J; bases not matched to a gene: 6. The germline V gene encodes CDR1 MNHNS and CDR2 SASEGT. Here the CDR3 reads CASSEFTGGRYEQYF. The DNA of the CDR3 is TGTGCCAGCAGTGAATTCACAGGGGGCCGGTACGAGCAGTACTTC.

This clone was observed a single time. The V and J genes are TRBV4-3 and TRBJ1-4; D call uncertain. The V gene lost 4 bases and the J gene lost 0 bases, with 6 bases spanning the gap. Germline values: CDR1 LGHNA, CDR2 YSLEER. The CDR3 extends over 14 amino acids. The CDR3 nucleotides are TGCGCCAGCAGCCCAGTTGCAACTAATGAAAAACTGTTTTTT. Its translation is CASSPVATNEKLFF.

The V call is TRBV7-2, the J call TRBJ1-5; maybe TRBD1 (6 bases). The CDR3 totals 16 residues. The V and J ends lost 1 base and 3 bases respectively, with 13 bases between them. CDR1 and CDR2 from the germline V gene are SGHTA and FQGNSA. CDR3 coding DNA: TGTGCCAGCAGCTTAGAGGTGGGGGGGGCCAATCAGCCCCAGCATTTT. The encoded protein is CASSLEVGGANQPQHF.